This T cell receptor (beta chain) came from a study of OX40 agonist ivuxolimab in advanced cancers. Looking at the study overall: Dose-escalation patients were diagnosed with hepatocellular carcinoma, melanoma, renal cell cancer or head and neck cancer. A mean age of approximately 58 years, range about 23 to 80, was recorded, and 70% to 85% were male.

Assay: immunoSEQ multiplex PCR; the TCRdb copy retains only in-frame clones and omits some. The table has some 100,000 clones, roughly nine tenths seen once. For this clone: No antigen is known for it.

J lost 4 bases, V lost 5 bases, and 9 bases had no gene match. This CDR3 comprises 15 residues. Germline V gene sequence: CDR1 MDHEN, CDR2 SYDVKM. Notes on the study in general: CD4+ and CD8+ blood T cells expanded clonally by week 6 at 0.1 to 3.0 mg/kg. CD8+ T cells (on average) carried more expanded clones than CD4+ T cells.

Here the sequenced sample was CD4+ or CD8+ T cells sorted from blood, taken in a trial of the OX40 agonist ivuxolimab. V gene TRBV28 combines with J gene TRBJ2-3; 7 bases line up with TRBD2. The clonotype comes from an adult with an advanced solid tumor such as melanoma, head and neck, liver or kidney cancer. CDR3 residues: CASSTQRDRADTQYF. For the CDR3, the DNA is TGTGCCAGCAGTACCCAGCGGGATCGTGCAGATACGCAGTATTTT.